The present entry profiles one T cell receptor (beta chain) with its context. Its target is not known. The sample originates from a study of cytomegalovirus exposure and HLA in healthy donors. Study information: Most donors, more than 80% of a few hundred genotyped, fell in the Caucasian-associated ancestry cluster. Study-wide points: Segments of the TCR beta V type were, in most cases, productive about 87% or about 30% of the time in an earlier analysis. Reports state that TCR beta sequences accurately predicted most subjects' HLA-A and HLA-B alleles.

This PCR relied on a set of 60 Vbeta primers and 13 Jbeta primers. TCRdb's table, derived via immunoSEQ multiplex PCR, lists solely in-frame clones and lacks some. The sample lists some 98,000 clones, around 80% seen once, with over 1.1% in the top ten. V lost 1 base to trimming and J lost 9 bases, with 10 bases between them. Per the germline V gene, CDR1 is MGHDK and CDR2 is SYGVNS. The CDR3 consists of 14 residues. This sequence joins TRBV25-1 and TRBJ1-6; D unresolved. This TCR was recovered from a middle-aged man in good health and CMV-seronegative. Specimen: PBMCs. CDR3 sequence (DNA): TGTGCCAGCAGTGAATTGAGGCTAGGTTCACCCCTCCACTTT. Translated: CASSELRLGSPLHF. The full variable domain, completed using reference TRBV25-1 and TRBJ1-6, is EADIYQTPRYLVIGTGKKITLECSQTMGHDKMYWYQQDPGMELHLIHYSYGVNSTEKGDLSSESTVSRIRTEHFPLTLESARPSHTSQYLCASSELRLGSPLHFGNGTRLTVT.